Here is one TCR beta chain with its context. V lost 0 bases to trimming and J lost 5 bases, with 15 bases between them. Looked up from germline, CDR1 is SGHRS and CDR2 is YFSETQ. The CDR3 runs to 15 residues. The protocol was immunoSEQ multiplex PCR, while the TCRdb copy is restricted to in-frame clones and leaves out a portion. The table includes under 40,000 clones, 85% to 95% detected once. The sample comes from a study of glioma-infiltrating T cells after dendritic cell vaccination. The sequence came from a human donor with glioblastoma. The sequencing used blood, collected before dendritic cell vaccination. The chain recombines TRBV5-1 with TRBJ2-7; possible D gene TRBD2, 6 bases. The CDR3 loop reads CASSLGLVGQDEQYF. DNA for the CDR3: TGCGCCAGCAGCTTGGGACTAGTGGGCCAGGACGAGCAGTACTTC.